This T cell receptor beta chain was profiled in a study of beta chain features in type 1 diabetes. General study points: Significant though moderate, a shortening of TCRB CDR3s appeared in all four CD4+ subsets of Type 1 diabetes patients. Any HLA-type effect on TCRB rearrangement remained unresolved here. Sampled from patients, naive, central memory and Treg TCRB repertoires appeared more similar than those sampled from healthy donors.

Reverse transcription of all isolated RNA meant that expressed TCRB transcripts were sequenced. Assay used: immunoSEQ multiplex PCR; TCRdb lists only in-frame clones, some missing. The table has hundreds of thousands of clones, 13% seen once; the top ten hold 0.022%. Donors underwent one heparinised blood draw, about 0.12 L on average. The CDR3 has 17 amino acids. Germline V CDR1 and CDR2: PRHDT, FYEKMQ (reference sequence). The V and J ends lost 2 bases and 1 base, in that order; junction bases with no gene match: 8. Concerning this clone itself: Its antigen is currently unknown.

This rearrangement joins TRBV13 to TRBJ1-3; 7 nucleotides agree with TRBD1. The TCR sequence derives from a man between 18 and 35 years old with type 1 diabetes. The sequencing input was naive CD4+ T cells from blood. The CDR3 DNA follows: TGTGCCAGCAGCTTACTGGGACAGATCGCATCTGGAAACACCATATATTTT. Protein product: CASSLLGQIASGNTIYF.